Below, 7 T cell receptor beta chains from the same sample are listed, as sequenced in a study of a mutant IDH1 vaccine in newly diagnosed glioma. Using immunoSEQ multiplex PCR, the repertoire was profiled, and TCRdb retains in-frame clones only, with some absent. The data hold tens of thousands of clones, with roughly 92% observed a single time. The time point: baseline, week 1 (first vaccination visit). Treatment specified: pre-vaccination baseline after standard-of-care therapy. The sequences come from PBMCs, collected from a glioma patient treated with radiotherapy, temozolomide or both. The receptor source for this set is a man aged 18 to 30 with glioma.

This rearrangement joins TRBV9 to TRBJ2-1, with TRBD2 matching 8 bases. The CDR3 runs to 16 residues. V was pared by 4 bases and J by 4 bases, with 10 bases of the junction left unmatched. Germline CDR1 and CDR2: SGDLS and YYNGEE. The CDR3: CASSPRASGGYNEQFF. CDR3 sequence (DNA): TGTGCCAGCAGCCCCAGGGCCAGCGGGGGATACAATGAGCAGTTCTTC. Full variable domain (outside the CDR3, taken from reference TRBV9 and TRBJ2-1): DSGVTQTPKHLITATGQRVTLRCSPRSGDLSVYWYQQSLDQGLQFLIQYYNGEERAKGNILERFSAQQFPDLHSELNLSSLELGDSALYFCASSPRASGGYNEQFFGPGTRLTVL.

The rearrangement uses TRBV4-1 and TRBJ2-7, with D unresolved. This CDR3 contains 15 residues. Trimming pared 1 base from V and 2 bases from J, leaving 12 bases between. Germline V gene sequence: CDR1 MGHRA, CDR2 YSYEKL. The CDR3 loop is CASSQAAGQTYEQYF. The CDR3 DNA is TGCGCCAGCAGCCAAGCGGCCGGGCAAACCTACGAGCAGTACTTC.

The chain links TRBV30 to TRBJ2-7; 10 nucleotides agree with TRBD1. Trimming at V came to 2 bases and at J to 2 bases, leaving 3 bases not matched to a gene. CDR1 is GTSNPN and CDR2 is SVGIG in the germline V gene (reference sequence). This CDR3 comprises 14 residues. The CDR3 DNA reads TGTGCCTGGAGTACGGGACAGGGGACCTACGAGCAGTACTTC. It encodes CAWSTGQGTYEQYF.

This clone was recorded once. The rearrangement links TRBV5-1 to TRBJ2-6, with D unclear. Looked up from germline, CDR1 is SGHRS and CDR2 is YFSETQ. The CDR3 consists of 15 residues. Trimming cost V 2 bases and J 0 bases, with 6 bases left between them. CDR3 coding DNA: TGCGCCAGCAGCTTAGGGAACTCTGGGGCCAACGTCCTGACTTTC. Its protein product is CASSLGNSGANVLTF.

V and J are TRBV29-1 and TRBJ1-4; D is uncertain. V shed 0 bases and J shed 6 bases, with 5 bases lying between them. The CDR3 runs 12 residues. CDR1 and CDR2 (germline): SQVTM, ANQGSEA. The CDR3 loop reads CSVEEADEKLFF. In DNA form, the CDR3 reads TGCAGCGTTGAAGAAGCCGATGAAAAACTGTTTTTT.

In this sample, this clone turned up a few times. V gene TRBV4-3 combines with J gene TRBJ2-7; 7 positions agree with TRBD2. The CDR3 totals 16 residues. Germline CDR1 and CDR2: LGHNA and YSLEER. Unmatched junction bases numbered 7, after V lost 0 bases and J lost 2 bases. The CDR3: CASSQEDRGETYEQYF. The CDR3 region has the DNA TGCGCCAGCAGCCAAGAGGATCGGGGGGAGACCTACGAGCAGTACTTC.

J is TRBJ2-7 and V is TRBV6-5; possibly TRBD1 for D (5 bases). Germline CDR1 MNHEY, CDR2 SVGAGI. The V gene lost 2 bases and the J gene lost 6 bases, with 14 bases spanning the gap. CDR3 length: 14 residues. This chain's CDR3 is CASSYVYQGGEQYF. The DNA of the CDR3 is TGTGCCAGCAGTTACGTCTATCAGGGCGGCGAGCAGTACTTC.